What follows are 10 T cell receptor beta chains derived from one specimen sequenced in a study of T cell repertoires in cytomegalovirus infection. TCRdb re-analysed the reads in MiXCR, keeping a single row per CDR3 protein. There are about 180,000 distinct CDR3 sequences in the sample; approximately 15% occur only once, and 25% to 30% lies in the top ten. The specimen sequenced was PBMCs. These receptors all come from a human donor in good health (CMV status not recorded). Some clones in this sample may be carry-over from other donors' samples.

At least ten counts were recorded for this clonotype. The genes are TRBV5-6 and TRBJ2-7; 8 bases fit TRBD2. This CDR3 is built from 14 residues. J lost 3 bases, V lost 2 bases, and 4 bases had no gene match. Germline values: CDR1 SGHDT, CDR2 YYEEEE. The CDR3 loop reads CASSFGRAGYEQYF. In nucleotides, the CDR3 is TGTGCCAGCAGCTTCGGGAGGGCCGGCTACGAGCAGTACTTC.

This clonotype was detected ten times or more. The rearrangement links TRBV6-2 or TRBV6-3 to TRBJ1-1, with no clear D. Trimming cost V 0 bases and J 6 bases, with 8 bases left between them. Germline V gives CDR1 MNHEY, CDR2 SVGEGT. This CDR3 comprises 13 residues. Here the CDR3 reads CASSYSNRPEAFF. The CDR3 region has the DNA TGTGCCAGCAGTTACTCGAATCGGCCTGAAGCTTTCTTT.

This clonotype has at least ten counts. The genes are TRBV28 and TRBJ1-5; 11 bases match TRBD1. The CDR3 is 14 residues long. Trimming cost V 7 bases and J 6 bases; bases outside gene matches: 5. Germline assignment: CDR1 MDHEN and CDR2 SYDVKM. The CDR3 sequence: CASTGQGAGQPQHF. The DNA for the CDR3 is TGTGCCAGCACTGGACAGGGGGCCGGTCAGCCCCAGCATTTT.

This chain links TRBV6-2 or TRBV6-3 with TRBJ1-2; D perhaps matches TRBD1 (5 bases). V lost 0 bases, J lost 8 bases, and 16 bases lay in between. This CDR3 contains 15 residues. From germline, CDR1 is MNHEY and CDR2 SVGEGT. DNA of the CDR3: TGTGCCAGCAGTTACTCCGGGACCCCTGCAAAGGGCTACACCTTC. This gives the protein CASSYSGTPAKGYTF.

The gene calls are TRBV5-1 and TRBJ1-1, with TRBD1 as a possible D gene (5 bases). There are 13 residues in the CDR3. V gave up 4 bases and J gave up 4 bases, with 11 bases separating them. Germline loops: CDR1 SGHRS, CDR2 YFSETQ. The CDR3 here is CASSSQGITEAFF. For the CDR3, the DNA is TGCGCCAGCAGCAGCCAGGGTATCACTGAAGCTTTCTTT.

This clonotype came up many times. The V gene is TRBV14, the J gene TRBJ1-6; D unresolved. The germline CDR1 and CDR2 sequences are SGHDN and FVKESK. V was cut by 3 bases and J by 0 bases, with 9 bases left in between. The CDR3 is made up of 16 amino acids. CDR3 in DNA: TGTGCCAGCAGCCACGGCGGGAGCTCCTATAATTCACCCCTCCACTTT. This sequence encodes CASSHGGSSYNSPLHF.

V usage is TRBV14 and J usage is TRBJ1-1, with 7 nucleotides matching TRBD1. The CDR3 spans 14 residues. Germline V gene lookup returns CDR1 SGHDN and CDR2 FVKESK. With V trimmed by 2 bases and J by 7 bases, 7 bases remained unmatched. CDR3 in DNA: TGTGCCAGCAGCCAACGCCCAGACAGGGATGAAGCTTTCTTT. Translated: CASSQRPDRDEAFF.

This clonotype was observed many times. The chain combines TRBV7-2 with TRBJ2-1; 7 nucleotides agree with TRBD2. Germline V lookup: CDR1 SGHTA, CDR2 FQGNSA. V trimming: 5 bases; J trimming: 9 bases; junction bases outside the gene matches: 4. CDR3 length equals 12 residues. In DNA form, the CDR3 reads TGTGCCAGCAGCCACGGCGGGAGTGAGCAGTTCTTC. Translated: CASSHGGSEQFF.

This clonotype has ten or more counts. V usage is TRBV12-3 or TRBV12-4 and J usage is TRBJ2-1; 14 bases are shared with TRBD2. The CDR3 covers 16 residues. J gave up 7 bases and V 6 bases, and 8 bases lay outside the gene matches. The CDR3 spells CASSRLAGGPSNEQFF. The CDR3 nucleotides read TGTGCCAGCAGCCGACTAGCGGGAGGGCCGAGTAATGAGCAGTTCTTC.

The V and J genes are TRBV12-3 or TRBV12-4 and TRBJ1-1, with D unresolved. V was trimmed by 3 bases and J by 7 bases, leaving 9 bases between them. This CDR3 region has 12 residues. The CDR3 bases are TGTGCCAGCAGTTTTAAGGGAATTGAAGCTTTCTTT. It encodes CASSFKGIEAFF.